This T cell receptor (beta chain) was identified in a study of OX40 agonist ivuxolimab in advanced cancers. About the research overall: One hepatocellular carcinoma and two cutaneous melanoma patients partially responded. Regarding the study as a whole: Expanded clones tended on average to be more numerous among CD8+ T cells than CD4+.

This clone occurred many times. Its antigen is not identified. The method was immunoSEQ multiplex PCR; TCRdb's version includes in-frame clones alone and lacks a portion of them. The sample gives more than 50,000 clones, roughly 85% of which show up once; around 4.7% is in the top ten. This CDR3 is 13 amino acids long. Trimming pared 2 bases from V and 1 base from J, leaving 8 bases between. Germline values: CDR1 GTSNPN, CDR2 SVGIG (reference sequence). The sequences come from CD4+ or CD8+ T cells sorted from blood, collected in a trial of the OX40 agonist ivuxolimab. The chain combines TRBV30 with TRBJ1-1; the D is unclear. The source of this sequence is an adult with an advanced solid tumor such as melanoma, head and neck, liver or kidney cancer. The CDR3 loop is CAWSNGANTEAFF. The CDR3 DNA reads as TGTGCCTGGAGTAATGGTGCGAACACTGAAGCTTTCTTT.